This TCR beta chain was identified during a study of cytomegalovirus exposure and HLA in healthy donors. 60 Vbeta and 13 Jbeta primers were used in PCR. Measured with immunoSEQ multiplex PCR; TCRdb has only the in-frame clones, and not every one. This sample carries approximately 110,000 clones, around 80% of them seen once, and the ten largest clones take around 8.2%. CDR1 and CDR2 from the germline V gene are SGHVS and FNYEAQ. The CDR3 loop spans 17 amino acids. V lost 5 bases to trimming and J lost 9 bases; unmatched junction nucleotides: 14. Sequencing input: PBMCs. This TCR was sampled from a man aged 40-55 years in good health and CMV-seropositive. The chain joins TRBV7-6 to TRBJ2-1; 12 bases line up with TRBD2. Here the CDR3 reads CASSARGTSGPRGEQFF. CDR3 coding DNA: TGTGCCAGCAGCGCTAGAGGGACTAGCGGGCCCCGGGGTGAGCAGTTCTTC.